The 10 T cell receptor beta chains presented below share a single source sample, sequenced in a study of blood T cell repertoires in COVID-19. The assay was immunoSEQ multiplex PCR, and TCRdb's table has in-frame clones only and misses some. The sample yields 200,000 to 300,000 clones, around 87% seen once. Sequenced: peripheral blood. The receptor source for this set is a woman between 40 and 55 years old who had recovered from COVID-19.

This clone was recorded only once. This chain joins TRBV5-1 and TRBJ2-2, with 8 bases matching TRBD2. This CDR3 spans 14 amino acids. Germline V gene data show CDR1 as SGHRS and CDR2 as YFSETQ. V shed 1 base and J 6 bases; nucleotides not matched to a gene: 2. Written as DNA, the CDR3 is TGCGCCAGCAGCTTGCCTAGCGGGTCCGGGGAGCTGTTTTTT. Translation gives CASSLPSGSGELFF.

CDR3 in amino acids: CATSRDPPGTGSEKLFF. CDR3 sequence (DNA): TGTGCCACCAGCAGAGATCCCCCCGGGACAGGGAGTGAAAAACTGTTTTTT. The gene calls are TRBV15 and TRBJ1-4; 9 nucleotides match TRBD1. The CDR3 length is 17 residues. Germline lookup yields CDR1 LNHNV and CDR2 YYDKDF (reference sequence). Unmatched junction bases numbered 9, after V lost 0 bases and J lost 7 bases.

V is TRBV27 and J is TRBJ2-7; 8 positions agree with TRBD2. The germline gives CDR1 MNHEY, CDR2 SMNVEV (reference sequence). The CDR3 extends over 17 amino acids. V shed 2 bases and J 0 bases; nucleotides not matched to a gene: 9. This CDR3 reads CASSLIPSGGRSYEQYF. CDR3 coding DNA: TGTGCCAGCAGTTTAATCCCCAGCGGGGGCCGCTCCTACGAGCAGTACTTC.

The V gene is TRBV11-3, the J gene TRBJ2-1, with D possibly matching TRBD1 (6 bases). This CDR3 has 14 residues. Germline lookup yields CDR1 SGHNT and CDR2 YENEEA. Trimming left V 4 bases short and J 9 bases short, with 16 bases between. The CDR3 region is CASSSRQEQGEQFF. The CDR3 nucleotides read TGTGCCAGCAGCTCCCGACAGGAGCAGGGTGAGCAGTTCTTC. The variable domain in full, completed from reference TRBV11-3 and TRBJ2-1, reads EAGVVQSPRYKIIEKKQPVAFWCNPISGHNTLYWYLQNLGQGPELLIRYENEEAVDDSQLPKDRFSAERLKGVDSTLKIQPAELGDSAVYLCASSSRQEQGEQFFGPGTRLTVL.

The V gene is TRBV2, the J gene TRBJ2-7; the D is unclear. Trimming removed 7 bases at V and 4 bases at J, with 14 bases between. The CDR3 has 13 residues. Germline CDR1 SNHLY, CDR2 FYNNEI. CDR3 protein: CASIPETGYEQYF. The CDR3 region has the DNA TGTGCCAGCATCCCCGAGACCGGGTACGAGCAGTACTTC.

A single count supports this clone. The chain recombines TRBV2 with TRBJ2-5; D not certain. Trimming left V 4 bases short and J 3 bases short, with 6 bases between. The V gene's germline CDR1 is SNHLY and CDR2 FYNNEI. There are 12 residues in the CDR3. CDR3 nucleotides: TGTGCCAGCAGTGCTACAGAAGAGACCCAGTACTTC. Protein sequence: CASSATEETQYF.

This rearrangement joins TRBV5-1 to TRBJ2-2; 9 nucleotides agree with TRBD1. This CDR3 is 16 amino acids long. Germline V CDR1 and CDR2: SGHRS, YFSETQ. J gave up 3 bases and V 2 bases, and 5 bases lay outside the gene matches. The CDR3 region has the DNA TGCGCCAGCAGCTTAGGACAGGGGAGGTACACCGGGGAGCTGTTTTTT. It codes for CASSLGQGRYTGELFF. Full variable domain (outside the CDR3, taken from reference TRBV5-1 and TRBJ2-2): KAGVTQTPRYLIKTRGQQVTLSCSPISGHRSVSWYQQTPGQGLQFLFEYFSETQRNKGNFPGRFSGRQFSNSRSEMNVSTLELGDSALYLCASSLGQGRYTGELFFGEGSRLTVL.

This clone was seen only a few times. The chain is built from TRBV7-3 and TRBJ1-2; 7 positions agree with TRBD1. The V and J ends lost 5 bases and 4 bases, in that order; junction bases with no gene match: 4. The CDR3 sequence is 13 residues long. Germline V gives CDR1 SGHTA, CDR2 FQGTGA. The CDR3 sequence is CASSAQGSYGYTF. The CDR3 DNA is TGTGCCAGCAGCGCACAGGGGTCCTATGGCTACACCTTC.

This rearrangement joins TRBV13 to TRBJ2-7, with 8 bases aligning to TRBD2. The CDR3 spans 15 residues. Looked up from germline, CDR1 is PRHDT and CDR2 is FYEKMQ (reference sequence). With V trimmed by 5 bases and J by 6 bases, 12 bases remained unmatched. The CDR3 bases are TGTGCCAGCAGCCTCCCCGGGACTAGAGGCGGCGAGCAGTACTTC. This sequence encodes CASSLPGTRGGEQYF. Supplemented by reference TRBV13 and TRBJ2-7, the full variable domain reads AAGVIQSPRHLIKEKRETATLKCYPIPRHDTVYWYQQGPGQDPQFLISFYEKMQSDKGSIPDRFSAQQFSDYHSELNMSSLELGDSALYFCASSLPGTRGGEQYFGPGTRLTVT.

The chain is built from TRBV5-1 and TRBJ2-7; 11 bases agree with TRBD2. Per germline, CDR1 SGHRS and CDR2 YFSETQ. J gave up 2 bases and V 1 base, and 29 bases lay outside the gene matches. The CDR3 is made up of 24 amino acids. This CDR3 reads CASSLSDHPVYARGSGGATYEQYF. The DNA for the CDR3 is TGCGCCAGCAGCTTGTCCGATCACCCGGTTTATGCACGGGGTAGCGGGGGGGCTACCTACGAGCAGTACTTC.